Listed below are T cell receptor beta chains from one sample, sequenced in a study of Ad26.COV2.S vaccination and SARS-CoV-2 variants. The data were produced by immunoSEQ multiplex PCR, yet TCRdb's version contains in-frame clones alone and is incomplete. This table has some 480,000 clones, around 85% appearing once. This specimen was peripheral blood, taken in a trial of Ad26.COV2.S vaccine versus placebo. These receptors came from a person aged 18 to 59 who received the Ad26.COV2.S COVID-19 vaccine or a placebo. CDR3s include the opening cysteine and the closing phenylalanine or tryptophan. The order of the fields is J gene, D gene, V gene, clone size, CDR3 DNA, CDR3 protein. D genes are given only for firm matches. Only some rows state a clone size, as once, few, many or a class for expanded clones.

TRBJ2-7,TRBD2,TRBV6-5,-,TGTGCCAGCAGCACGGGGGGGGCGATTCTATCCGAGCAGTACTTC,CASSTGGAILSEQYF
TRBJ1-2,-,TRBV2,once,TGTGCCAGCAGTCTACGGGTTGACTCCTATGGCTACACCTTC,CASSLRVDSYGYTF
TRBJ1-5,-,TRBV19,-,TGTGCCAGTGCCTTCGGGGCAGGGCCCGCCAATCAGCCCCAGCATTTT,CASAFGAGPANQPQHF
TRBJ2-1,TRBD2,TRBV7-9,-,TGTGCCAGTAAACAGGGACTAGCGGGAGTCGTTGAGCAGTTCTTC,CASKQGLAGVVEQFF
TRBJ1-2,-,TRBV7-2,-,TGTGCCAGCAGCTTAGATCGGTTGAACTATGGCTACACCTTC,CASSLDRLNYGYTF
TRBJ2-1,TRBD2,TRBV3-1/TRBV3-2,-,TGTGCCAGCAGCCAAGATCGCCTAGCGGGAAGAAATGAGCAGTTCTTC,CASSQDRLAGRNEQFF
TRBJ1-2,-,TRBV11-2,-,TGTGCCAGCAGTCATTTAAAGAGCCATAACTATGGCTACACCTTC,CASSHLKSHNYGYTF
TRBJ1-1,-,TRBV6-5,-,TGTGCCAGCAGTTATCGATCCACAGGGACGGCCACTGAAGCTTTCTTT,CASSYRSTGTATEAFF
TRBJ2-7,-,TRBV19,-,TGTGCCACCTCGACAGGGACTTCCGAGCAGTACTTC,CATSTGTSEQYF
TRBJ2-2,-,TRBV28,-,TGTGCCAGCCTCAGGGGCCTCAACACCGGGGAGCTGTTTTTT,CASLRGLNTGELFF
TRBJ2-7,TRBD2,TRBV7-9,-,TGTGCCAGCAGCCTAGCGGGAGGTGGTTACGAGCAGTACTTC,CASSLAGGGYEQYF
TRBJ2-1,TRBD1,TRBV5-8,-,TGTGCCAGCAGCTCAAAATCAGGGGGTCCAACCTACAATGAGCAGTTCTTC,CASSSKSGGPTYNEQFF
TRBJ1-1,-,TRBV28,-,TGTGCCAGCAGTCCTTCCGACGGGTACTCTGAAGCTTTCTTT,CASSPSDGYSEAFF
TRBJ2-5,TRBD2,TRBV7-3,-,TGTGCCAGCAGCTTGGGGATTTACAAAGCGGGGGAGACCCAGTACTTC,CASSLGIYKAGETQYF
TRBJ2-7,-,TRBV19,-,TGTGCCAGTAGTCCTCAGACAGGCGGCTCCTACGAGCAGTACTTC,CASSPQTGGSYEQYF
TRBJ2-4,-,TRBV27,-,TGTGCCAGCAGTTTTAGTGGCAGCAAAAACATTCAGTACTTC,CASSFSGSKNIQYF
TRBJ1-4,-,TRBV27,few,TGTGCCAGCAGTCCCGGCCACTTCAATGAAAAACTGTTTTTT,CASSPGHFNEKLFF
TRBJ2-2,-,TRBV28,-,TGTGCCAGCCGGGAGAACACCGGGGAGCTGTTTTTT,CASRENTGELFF
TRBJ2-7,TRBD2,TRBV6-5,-,TGTGCCAGCAGCCGGGGAGGGAAGGCCTACGAGCAGTACTTC,CASSRGGKAYEQYF
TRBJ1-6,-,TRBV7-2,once,TGTGCCAGCAGCTTAGTAGGAGGGAGCGGCAGCTCCTATAATTCACCCCTCCACTTT,CASSLVGGSGSSYNSPLHF
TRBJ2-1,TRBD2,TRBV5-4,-,TGTGCCAGCAGCTCGCCGGGACTAATCAAACCGTTCTTC,CASSSPGLIKPFF
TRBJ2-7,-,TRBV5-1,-,TGCGCCAGCAGCCCGGGGTCGGATTTCGAGCAGTACTTC,CASSPGSDFEQYF
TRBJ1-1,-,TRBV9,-,TGTGCCAGCAGCGACGGAACAGGGTTACTGGGGACTGAAGCTTTCTTT,CASSDGTGLLGTEAFF
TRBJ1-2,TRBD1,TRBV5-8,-,TGTGCCAGCAGGCCGACAGGGGTCTATGGCTACACCTTC,CASRPTGVYGYTF
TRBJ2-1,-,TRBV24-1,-,TGTGCCACCAGTGACGTGGGGCTAGACAACAATGAGCAGTTCTTC,CATSDVGLDNNEQFF
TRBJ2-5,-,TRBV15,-,TGTGCCACCAGCAGGCAAAACAGGTTCGGGGAGACCCAGTACTTC,CATSRQNRFGETQYF
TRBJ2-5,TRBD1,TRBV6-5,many,TGTGCCAGCAGCCCCACACAGGGGGTAGGGGAGACCCAGTACTTC,CASSPTQGVGETQYF
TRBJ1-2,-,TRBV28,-,TGTGCCACCGAGGGGGGGGTCGGCAGCTACACCTTC,CATEGGVGSYTF
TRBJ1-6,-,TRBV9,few,TGTGCCAGCAGCGGCTCATGGACAGTAAATTCACCCCTCCACTTT,CASSGSWTVNSPLHF
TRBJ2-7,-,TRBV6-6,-,TGTGCCAGCAGTGCCCAGGGTGGACAGTACTTC,CASSAQGGQYF